Listed below are T cell receptor beta chains from one sample, sequenced in a study of T-cell reconstitution after alpha-beta-depleted transplantation in children. TCRdb re-called the PCR reads through MiXCR, storing one row per CDR3 protein. The data contain hundreds of thousands of distinct CDR3 sequences, approximately 29% of them seen just once; the ten biggest clones take up less than 2.5%. The specimen was PBMCs from the stem cell graft donor, collected from the stem cell graft. The receptor source for this set is a human donor who donated a stem cell graft to a child with aplastic anemia. Both conserved end residues are part of each CDR3. A D gene is named only where the DNA matches it firmly. Rows may omit the clone size; those that give it use once, few, many or a size class.

TRBJ1-5	TRBD1	.	TRBV20-1	TGCAGTGCATCGGCAGGGGGAATAAGCAATCAGCCCCAGCATTTT	CSASAGGISNQPQHF
TRBJ2-5	TRBD2	.	TRBV7-2	TGTGCCAGCAGCTCCGGCGGGGGGACCATTCAAGAGACCCAGTACTTC	CASSSGGGTIQETQYF
TRBJ2-1	.	.	TRBV6-1	TGTGCCAGCAACCGGGGTAGCTCCTACAATGAGCAGTTCTTC	CASNRGSSYNEQFF
TRBJ2-1	TRBD2	many	TRBV29-1	TGCAGCGTTGAGGGACTAGCGGAATCGAGCAGCTCCTACAATGAGCAGTTCTTC	CSVEGLAESSSSYNEQFF
TRBJ1-4	.	.	TRBV3-1	TGTGCCAGCATGACCGTAGGAAAACTGTTTTTT	CASMTVGKLFF
TRBJ2-6	.	.	TRBV25-1	TGTGCCAGCAGAGTCGGGTCTGGGGCCAACGTCCTGACTTTC	CASRVGSGANVLTF
TRBJ2-1	.	.	TRBV18	TGTGCCAGCTCACTGGCAACAGGAGGGAGCCACAATGAGCAGTTCTTC	CASSLATGGSHNEQFF
TRBJ2-1	TRBD2	many	TRBV4-1	TGCGCCAGCAGCCAAGATTATTCCCCGTGGCTAGCGGGAGGGGGTGAGCAGTTCTTC	CASSQDYSPWLAGGGEQFF
TRBJ1-1	TRBD1	.	TRBV15	TGTGCCACCAGCAGCGATCTAACAGGGGTAACTGAAGCTTTCTTT	CATSSDLTGVTEAFF
TRBJ2-2	TRBD2	.	TRBV7-2	TGTGCCAGCAGCTTAGCCGGACTAGCGGGAGGCACCGGGGAGCTGTTTTTT	CASSLAGLAGGTGELFF
TRBJ1-4	TRBD1	.	TRBV29-1	TGCAGCGCTGACGATCCAGGGGGCGCGAAGGAAAAACTGTTTTTT	CSADDPGGAKEKLFF
TRBJ2-5	.	few	TRBV5-6	TGTGCCAGCAGCTTGAAGATGAGGATTACAGGGCCGATGGAGACCCAGTACTTC	CASSLKMRITGPMETQYF
TRBJ1-1	.	.	TRBV28	TGTGCCAGCAGTTTTGAGGGGATCGACACTGAAGCTTTCTTT	CASSFEGIDTEAFF
TRBJ1-3	.	few	TRBV10-2	TGCGCCAGCAGTGAGAACGGGGGAGAAGGAAACACCATATATTTT	CASSENGGEGNTIYF
TRBJ1-3	.	few	TRBV20-1	TGCAGTGCTAGTTGGCAGGGACTCGATGGAAACACCATATATTTT	CSASWQGLDGNTIYF
TRBJ2-5	TRBD1	.	TRBV7-2	TGTGCCAGCAGCTCGGGGACAGGGGGCAAAAAGACCCAGTACTTC	CASSSGTGGKKTQYF
TRBJ1-5	.	.	TRBV3-1	TGTGCCAGCAGCCAAGTATACAGGGCCGAGCAGCCCCAGCATTTT	CASSQVYRAEQPQHF
TRBJ1-3	.	.	TRBV29-1	TGCAGCGTTGAGTCCGGAAATCGAAACACCATATATTTT	CSVESGNRNTIYF
TRBJ2-3	.	.	TRBV11-2	TGTGCCAGCAGCTTTGGTGCGGCATGGCTCATTGGGGACGCAGATACGCAGTATTTT	CASSFGAAWLIGDADTQYF
TRBJ2-1	TRBD2	many	TRBV12-3/TRBV12-4	TGTGCCACCGCGACTAGCGGGAATCGTCAGTTCTTC	CATATSGNRQFF
TRBJ1-1	.	.	TRBV20-1	TGCAGTGCTAGAGATCGAGGATTAGGGAGGGGGACTGAAGCTTTCTTT	CSARDRGLGRGTEAFF
TRBJ1-2	.	.	TRBV7-9	TGTGCCAGCAGCTTAGTTGGGGGATCTGGCTACACCTTC	CASSLVGGSGYTF
TRBJ2-5	TRBD1	once	TRBV19	TGTGCCAGTAGTCCTCCGGGACAGACTAAAGCGAAGACCCAGTACTTC	CASSPPGQTKAKTQYF
TRBJ2-2	TRBD2	.	TRBV27	TGTGCCAGCACCGGTGTAGGGGAGGGCCCGGGCGGGGAGCTGTTTTTT	CASTGVGEGPGGELFF
TRBJ1-3	TRBD1	once	TRBV4-1	TGCGCCAGCAGCCAAGATCCCAGGGGGGCCGGAAACACCATATATTTT	CASSQDPRGAGNTIYF
TRBJ2-3	.	.	TRBV4-3	TGCGCCAGCAGCCACCAACTAACAGATACGCAGTATTTT	CASSHQLTDTQYF
TRBJ2-7	TRBD2	once	TRBV7-9	TGTGCCAGCAGCCCCCCCGTTGTAGCGGGTGAAGACGAGCAGTACTTC	CASSPPVVAGEDEQYF
TRBJ2-1	TRBD2	.	TRBV29-1	TGCAGCGTTAGGCGGGGGCGGGGGGAACCCTACAATGAGCAGTTCTTC	CSVRRGRGEPYNEQFF
TRBJ2-2	.	few	TRBV4-1	TGCGCCAGCAGCCAAGGAGGGGGGCATCCCACCGGGGAGCTGTTTTTT	CASSQGGGHPTGELFF
TRBJ2-7	.	.	TRBV5-4	TGTGCCAGCAGCCCACCGCGAGCGGACGAGCAGTACTTC	CASSPPRADEQYF
TRBJ2-5	TRBD2	few	TRBV6-1	TGTGCCAGCACCCATCGGGTCGGCGGGGGGGAGACCCAGTACTTC	CASTHRVGGGETQYF
TRBJ2-7	.	few	TRBV6-5	TGTGCCAGCAGTTCTGTTACATACGAGCAGTACTTC	CASSSVTYEQYF
TRBJ1-5	.	.	TRBV6-1	TGTGCCATCGACATAGGGCCTTTTAGCAATCAGCCCCAGCATTTT	CAIDIGPFSNQPQHF
TRBJ2-7	.	.	TRBV18	TGTGCCAGCTCACTCACTGAAAAGTTCGAGCAGTACTTC	CASSLTEKFEQYF
TRBJ2-1	TRBD2	few	TRBV5-1	TGCGCCAGCAGCTTGGCCGGGACTATCTACAATGAGCAGTTCTTC	CASSLAGTIYNEQFF
TRBJ2-2	TRBD1	.	TRBV5-1	TGCGCCAGCAGCTTGGAGGGACAGGCTTACTCCGGGGAGCTGTTTTTT	CASSLEGQAYSGELFF
TRBJ2-5	TRBD2	few	TRBV27	TGTGCCAGCAGTTTGAGGGGAGGGCAAGAGACCCAGTACTTC	CASSLRGGQETQYF
TRBJ2-2	TRBD1	.	TRBV10-2	TGCGCCAGCAGTGTTGATTTCAGGGGGACCGGGGAGCTGTTTTTT	CASSVDFRGTGELFF
TRBJ2-7	.	few	TRBV14	TGTGCCAGCAGCCAAGATATGGGTTGGGCGGGAAGCTACGAGCAGTACTTC	CASSQDMGWAGSYEQYF
TRBJ2-3	TRBD2	few	TRBV12-3/TRBV12-4	TGTGCCAGCAGTCCACTAGCGGGAGGCGGGACAGATACGCAGTATTTT	CASSPLAGGGTDTQYF
TRBJ2-1	.	once	TRBV10-3	TGTGCCACTAACAGAGACAATGAGCAGTTCTTC	CATNRDNEQFF